These 30 T cell receptor beta chains were sequenced from one sample in a study of T cell responses to AZD1222 COVID-19 vaccine. Sequencing used immunoSEQ multiplex PCR; TCRdb keeps in-frame clones, though not all of them. The sample lists about 170,000 clones; around 87% were seen once. Sequenced material: peripheral blood, taken on day 0 of AZD1222 vaccination. The receptors were gathered from an adult in good health.

The chain joins TRBV6-5 to TRBJ2-7; no reliable D call. Between the trimmed V and J ends, which lost 5 bases and 2 bases, there was a span of 16 bases. The CDR3 consists of 15 residues. Looked up from germline, CDR1 is MNHEY and CDR2 is SVGAGI. CDR3: CASSPRARLPYEQYV. In DNA form, the CDR3 reads TGTGCCAGCAGTCCAAGGGCTCGGCTCCCCTACGAGCAGTACGTC.

The chain carries TRBV6-2 or TRBV6-3 and TRBJ2-4; 8 bases agree with TRBD1. CDR3 length equals 16 residues. Germline CDR1 reads MNHEY; CDR2 reads SVGEGT. Unmatched junction bases numbered 12, after V lost 5 bases and J lost 6 bases. The DNA for the CDR3 is TGTGCCAGCAGTGTCGGACAGGGCAAGCGGACAAACATTCAGTACTTC. Translating gives CASSVGQGKRTNIQYF.

V gene TRBV10-3 combines with J gene TRBJ2-1, with D uncertain. CDR3 size: 13 residues. Germline V gene lookup returns CDR1 ENHRY and CDR2 SYGVKD. The V gene lost 3 bases and the J gene lost 8 bases, with 11 bases spanning the gap. The CDR3 sequence: CAISDKNDHEQFF. CDR3 bases: TGTGCCATCAGTGATAAGAACGATCATGAGCAGTTCTTC.

The chain has TRBV11-2 and TRBJ2-6; D possibly corresponds to TRBD1 (6 bases). Germline lookup yields CDR1 SGHAT and CDR2 FQNNGV. The germline V and J ends were trimmed by 1 base and 2 bases, with 9 bases remaining between them. The CDR3 is made up of 16 amino acids. The CDR3 nucleotides are TGTGCCAGCAGCTTAGCCCCAGGGGCTGGGGCCAACGTCCTGACTTTC. Its protein is CASSLAPGAGANVLTF.

This clone was picked up one time. The V and J genes are TRBV5-1 and TRBJ2-1, with TRBD2 identical over 14 bases. The germline V gene has CDR1 SGHRS and CDR2 YFSETQ. Losses at the gene ends were 0 bases for V and 3 bases for J; bases not matched to a gene: 2. The CDR3 sequence is 17 residues long. CDR3 in amino acids: CASSLGLAGGLYNEQFF. The DNA for the CDR3 is TGCGCCAGCAGCTTGGGACTAGCGGGGGGGCTCTACAATGAGCAGTTCTTC.

The gene calls are TRBV4-2 and TRBJ1-2; D may be TRBD1 (5 bases). Germline CDR1 and CDR2: LGHNA and YNFKEQ. CDR3 size: 13 residues. The V and J ends lost 0 bases and 8 bases respectively, with 10 bases between them. The CDR3 DNA reads TGTGCCAGCAGCCAAGAGAGGGGTTTGGGCTACACCTTC. Translated, it gives CASSQERGLGYTF.

This chain uses TRBV7-9 with TRBJ1-1, with D possibly being TRBD1 (5 bases). The CDR3 covers 15 residues. V lost 5 bases and J lost 0, with 13 bases in between. CDR1 and CDR2 (germline): SEHNR, FQNEAQ (reference sequence). Written as DNA, the CDR3 is TGTGCCAGCAGCCCCTCGACCAGGGTGAACACTGAAGCTTTCTTT. This gives the protein CASSPSTRVNTEAFF.

V and J are TRBV6-5 and TRBJ1-5; possible D gene TRBD1, 6 bases. From germline, CDR1 is MNHEY and CDR2 SVGAGI. The CDR3 has 14 amino acids. The V gene lost 8 bases and the J gene lost 2 bases, with 13 bases spanning the gap. In nucleotides, the CDR3 is TGTGCCAGCGGGGATAGACAGGGCAATCAGCCCCAGCATTTT. Translating gives CASGDRQGNQPQHF.

This chain links TRBV6-1 with TRBJ2-7, with a tentative D call TRBD2 (7 bases). Trimming removed 3 bases from V and 3 bases from J, with 21 bases in between. The CDR3 loop spans 17 amino acids. CDR1 is MNHNS and CDR2 is SASEGT in the germline V gene. The CDR3 coding sequence is TGTGCCAGCAGTGACCCAAATACCAGGAGGGGGGGCTACGAGCAGTACGTC. Amino acids: CASSDPNTRRGGYEQYV.

The V gene is TRBV12-3 or TRBV12-4, the J gene TRBJ2-5, with D possibly matching TRBD1 (6 bases). V was pared by 5 bases and J by 14 bases, with 18 bases between. The CDR3 totals 12 residues. Written as DNA, the CDR3 is TGTGCCAGCAGTCCCGCCTCCGGACAGATCTACTTC. It codes for CASSPASGQIYF.

The chain links TRBV2 to TRBJ1-5; D may be TRBD1 (5 bases). Per the germline V gene, CDR1 is SNHLY and CDR2 is FYNNEI. Trimming cost V 6 bases and J 3 bases, with 18 bases left between them. There are 16 residues in the CDR3. Here the CDR3 DNA reads TGTGCCAGCAGCTCACCGGACATCCGCTTCAATCAGCCCCAGCATTTT. As protein: CASSSPDIRFNQPQHF.

The CDR3 region is CASWGYTDTQYF. The CDR3 region has the DNA TGTGCCAGCTGGGGATACACAGATACGCAGTATTTT. The chain has TRBV12-3 or TRBV12-4 and TRBJ2-3; D ambiguous. V was pared by 8 bases and J by 2 bases, with 8 bases between. The CDR3 has 12 residues.

This rearrangement joins TRBV6-1 to TRBJ1-3, with D perhaps TRBD1 (5 bases). Germline V gene data show CDR1 as MNHNS and CDR2 as SASEGT. The length of the CDR3 is 15 residues. The V end lost 2 bases, the J end lost 8 bases, and 16 bases lay between the germline ends. The chain's CDR3 is CASSEMAPPGHTIYF. The CDR3, as DNA: TGTGCCAGCAGTGAAATGGCACCCCCAGGGCACACCATATATTTT.

The chain recombines TRBV5-1 with TRBJ1-2; D remains ambiguous. Trimming stripped 3 bases from V and 2 bases from J, with 14 bases between. Germline CDR1 SGHRS, CDR2 YFSETQ. The CDR3 extends over 15 amino acids. The CDR3 DNA is TGCGCCAGCAGCTCGGGTGGACGGGAGAACTATGGCTACACCTTC. Translation: CASSSGGRENYGYTF.

The chain employs TRBV9 and TRBJ2-5, with 10 nucleotides matching TRBD2. V dropped 4 bases and J dropped 5; count of bases not matched to a gene: 11. The CDR3 contains 16 residues. Germline assignment: CDR1 SGDLS and CDR2 YYNGEE. The CDR3 DNA reads TGTGCCAGCAGCCTGGGGGTAGCGGGGGGCCGGGAGACCCAGTACTTC. Translating it yields CASSLGVAGGRETQYF.

The CDR3 DNA reads TGTGCCAGCAGTTTATCTCAGGGGACAGGGACTGAAGCTTTCTTT. It specifies CASSLSQGTGTEAFF. This chain links TRBV27 with TRBJ1-1; 9 positions agree with TRBD1. V dropped 0 bases and J dropped 5; count of bases not matched to a gene: 4. Germline CDR1 reads MNHEY; CDR2 reads SMNVEV (reference sequence). The CDR3 runs 15 residues.

The CDR3 region is CASSRSGGASGELFF. For the CDR3, the DNA is TGTGCCAGCAGCCGTAGCGGGGGGGCCTCCGGGGAGCTGTTTTTT. The genes are TRBV7-8 and TRBJ2-2, with TRBD2 matching 11 bases. The V segment lost 5 bases and the J segment 6 bases; nucleotides outside the gene matches: 5. From germline, CDR1 is SGHVS and CDR2 FQNEAQ. The CDR3 has 15 residues.

This chain joins TRBV25-1 and TRBJ1-1, with TRBD1 matching 9 bases. The CDR3 consists of 15 residues. The trim removed 1 base at V and 2 bases at J, leaving 2 bases unmatched. Germline CDR1 is MGHDK and CDR2 is SYGVNS. The CDR3: CASSEWGQGNTEAFF. CDR3 coding DNA: TGTGCCAGCAGTGAATGGGGACAGGGAAACACTGAAGCTTTCTTT.

The chain has TRBV5-7 and TRBJ2-3; perhaps TRBD1 as D (6 bases). Being an ORF, TRBV5-7 has a function that is uncertain. CDR3 length equals 16 residues. Trimming stripped 4 bases from V and 0 bases from J, with 15 bases between. The CDR3, as DNA: TGTGCCAGCAGCACCGACAGGAGCCTCAGCACAGATACGCAGTATTTT. Protein sequence: CASSTDRSLSTDTQYF.

The chain recombines TRBV19 with TRBJ2-1, with 7 bases matching TRBD2. Germline V lookup: CDR1 LNHDA, CDR2 SQIVND (reference sequence). The V segment lost 3 bases and the J segment 4 bases; nucleotides outside the gene matches: 3. The CDR3 is 14 amino acids. The CDR3 sequence is CASSMRGLYNEQFF. The CDR3 DNA is TGTGCCAGTAGTATGAGGGGACTATACAATGAGCAGTTCTTC.

The chain uses TRBV3-1 (or the pseudogene TRBV3-2) and TRBJ2-1; D call uncertain. The CDR3 sequence is 15 residues long. The germline gives CDR1 LGHDT, CDR2 YNNKEL (reference sequence). V was trimmed by 5 bases and J by 4 bases, leaving 15 bases between them. The CDR3 spells CASSGSGTSYNEQFF. The CDR3 nucleotides are TGTGCCAGCAGCGGGTCGGGTACATCGTACAATGAGCAGTTCTTC.

This rearrangement joins TRBV5-6 to TRBJ2-3; D unclear. This CDR3 has 17 residues. Germline CDR1 and CDR2: SGHDT and YYEEEE. V was clipped by 4 bases and J by 4 bases, with 22 bases between them. The CDR3 loop reads CASSHRLLFGGSDTQYF. CDR3 in DNA: TGTGCCAGCAGCCACCGACTTTTATTTGGCGGATCAGATACGCAGTATTTT.

This chain uses TRBV19 with TRBJ1-6; perhaps TRBD1 as D (5 bases). The CDR3 totals 15 residues. Trimming took off 4 bases at V and 6 bases at J, with 13 bases between the two ends. Germline V gene sequence: CDR1 LNHDA, CDR2 SQIVND (reference sequence). The CDR3 DNA is TGTGCCAGTAGTACCGGGACGGGAGGTAATTCACCCCTCCACTTT. Encoded protein: CASSTGTGGNSPLHF.

The V and J genes are TRBV11-2 and TRBJ1-2, with 9 bases fitting TRBD1. With 7 bases clipped from V and 3 bases from J, the junction kept 3 bases outside the gene matches. This CDR3 is built from 13 residues. Germline CDR1 is SGHAT and CDR2 is FQNNGV. The CDR3 region is CASTGQGDYGYTF. In nucleotides, the CDR3 is TGTGCCAGCACGGGACAGGGTGACTATGGCTACACCTTC.

The chain has TRBV19 and TRBJ2-2; the match to TRBD1 covers 7 bases. V dropped 4 bases and J dropped 1; count of bases not matched to a gene: 0. Germline-derived CDR1 and CDR2 are LNHDA and SQIVND (reference sequence). This CDR3 has 14 residues. CDR3 protein: CASSRTGNTGELFF. DNA of the CDR3: TGTGCCAGTAGTAGGACAGGGAACACCGGGGAGCTGTTTTTT.

The chain uses TRBV25-1 and TRBJ2-5, with D maybe TRBD1 (6 bases). The CDR3 totals 14 residues. Trimming took off 2 bases at V and 0 bases at J, with 7 bases between the two ends. Germline lookup yields CDR1 MGHDK and CDR2 SYGVNS. CDR3 DNA: TGTGCCAGCAGTGAAAACAGGGACCAAGAGACCCAGTACTTC. Translated, it gives CASSENRDQETQYF.

The gene calls are TRBV4-1 and TRBJ2-3, with 8 nucleotides matching TRBD2. V shed 1 base, J shed 2 bases, and the junction held 5 bases outside the gene matches. There are 16 residues in the CDR3. Germline V CDR1 and CDR2: MGHRA, YSYEKL. In DNA, the CDR3 is TGCGCCAGCAGCCAAGTAATAGCGGGGATCACAGATACGCAGTATTTT. This sequence encodes CASSQVIAGITDTQYF.

The V gene is TRBV5-1, the J gene TRBJ2-2; 9 nucleotides align to TRBD2. Germline-derived CDR1 and CDR2 are SGHRS and YFSETQ. V lost 0 bases and J lost 5; bases outside the gene matches: 2. The CDR3 contains 15 residues. The CDR3 bases are TGCGCCAGCAGCTTGGAGCTAGCGGGGACCGGGGAGCTGTTTTTT. Amino acid sequence: CASSLELAGTGELFF.

The gene calls are TRBV12-3 or TRBV12-4 and TRBJ1-1, with D unclear. V shed 9 bases and J shed 4 bases, with 15 bases lying between them. The CDR3 covers 13 residues. CDR3 region: CASSRFSGTEAFF. The DNA of the CDR3 is TGTGCCAGTTCGCGGTTTTCGGGCACTGAAGCTTTCTTT.

This rearrangement joins TRBV11-2 to TRBJ1-6; no clear D. CDR3 length equals 15 residues. Trimming cost V 0 bases and J 7 bases, with 10 bases left between them. Germline values: CDR1 SGHAT, CDR2 FQNNGV. For the CDR3, the DNA is TGTGCCAGCAGCTTAGATCCCGGCAGGAATTCACCCCTCCACTTT. It translates to CASSLDPGRNSPLHF. Together with reference TRBV11-2 and TRBJ1-6, the CDR3 gives the full variable domain: EAGVAQSPRYKIIEKRQSVAFWCNPISGHATLYWYQQILGQGPKLLIQFQNNGVVDDSQLPKDRFSAERLKGVDSTLKIQPAKLEDSAVYLCASSLDPGRNSPLHFGNGTRLTVT.